Sequencing of this TCR beta chain was carried out in a study of shared clonotypes between healthy human individuals (dated by TCRdb to 2019 to 2021). For the study in its entirety: The cohort included a few men and a couple of women between 18 and 49 years of age. Different laboratories and diverse techniques were used to prepare libraries and sequence TCR repertoires, to increase sequencing depth and limit assay-specific biases. Per donor, leukapheresis produced somewhere between about 0.9 and 10 billion PBMCs. For each donor, three plates each were used for CD4 naive and CD4 memory, two plates were used for CD8 naive, and one plate was used for CD8 memory. Blood TCR repertoires of about five healthy adults were deeply sequenced to estimate repertoire size and the extent of clonotype sharing between individuals.

This clone was recorded a few times. The antigen it binds to is not known. The sample holds no much larger clone one base away, and base qualities are not on file. CDR1 SGHDT and CDR2 YYEEEE are derived from the germline V gene. CDR3 length: 13 amino acids, cysteine to phenylalanine. Just CDR3 DNA is preserved here, 39 bases in frame from base 1. V loses 3 bases of germline sequence and J loses 1 base, and the interval between the two ends is 7 bases. CD8 naive samples were obtained by positive selection for CCR7 among CD45RO-negative cells, yielding a CD45RA+CCR7+ population from which TemRA cells were excluded. Healthy HIV-negative adults with no recently reported acute infections or vaccinations were included as donors. Every donor was a Caucasian adult living in Nashville, Tennessee, USA. Blood was obtained by leukapheresis, after which PBMCs were separated by Ficoll-Histopaque density gradient centrifugation and cryopreserved in liquid nitrogen vapor phase. Analytical flow cytometry was used to check the purity and quantity of every magnetically sorted T cell population. Each sorted fraction had its genomic DNA isolated and then quantified by UV absorbance on a Nanodrop 2000c.

Using the deep immunoSEQ assay, TCR CDR3 regions were amplified from genomic DNA by multiplex PCR. For each cell subset, the extracted genomic DNA was distributed evenly across all wells of several immunoSEQ 96-well plates, and each plate served as one replicate. For sorted subsets, 200 to 250 ng of genomic DNA, equivalent to about 30,000 T cell genomes, went into each replicate PCR. Purified libraries were quantified with a Qubit 3.0 fluorometer, sized on a Bioanalyzer 2100, and re-quantified with the KAPA Library Quantification kit. Every immunoSEQ 96-well plate was sequenced on a separate single-read 150-cycle Illumina NextSeq 550 flow cell. From the authors' description of their analysis: Because the immunoSEQ output held only junctional sequences and lacked quality scores, the filtering could not match the filtering applied to full-length reads. To assign V/J genes and CDR3, sequences were annotated against IMGT germline references using PyIR, a Python wrapper for IgBLAST v1.9. Reads were filtered out if the reads had weak V/J assignments (E-value above 1e-6), no CDR3, stop codons, out-of-frame junctions, or ambiguous translated residues. V3J clonotypes were defined as sequences sharing the same inferred V gene, J gene, and CDR3 amino acid sequence. To compute the percentage overlap between repertoires, the number of shared unique clonotypes was divided by the size of the smaller repertoire. Three approaches were used to assess repertoire richness: RTK rarefaction, the Chao1 estimator, and Recon v2.1 estimates of unobserved clonotypes. For all TCRbeta clonotypes obtained by the gDNA method from four donors, generation probabilities were computed with OLGA. Entries here come from immuneACCESS through TCRdb and include only in-frame sequences with V and J called. Some clones fail to appear in such tables; in the studies checked, an unresolved V gene covers under half of the shortfall, and the cause of the remainder is unknown. D and trimming were read from the DNA, whereas the V and J calls and clone size are those reported in that table. The sample records roughly 1,800,000 clones, around 96% of which are singletons. The top ten hold more than 0.95% of the sample.

Study-wide conclusions, independent of this receptor: Clonotypes shared by all four sorted-subset donors showed higher generation probabilities than non-shared clonotypes. Sampling was restricted to blood, and TCR repertoires in tissue are likely to differ from TCR repertoires in blood. Approximately 5% of naive CD4, roughly 3.5% of naive CD8, 2% to 2.5% of memory CD4, and 0.4% of memory CD8 clonotypes were shared across several donors. Because the study included a small number of donors, the genetic and exposure-history diversity represented was limited. Naive subsets generally had larger estimated clonotype richness than memory subsets did. Incomplete sequencing was indicated by rarefaction of sorted-subset datasets, despite the large sequencing depth. Pairwise subsampling indicated that sequencing depth was expected to affect the degree of clonotype sharing among donors.

The chain was built from TRBV5-6 and TRBJ1-1, and the D gene may be TRBD1, 5 bases matching. The sequenced sample consisted of naive CD8+ T cells sorted from blood. The cell subset or site label of this sample denotes: CD45RA+CCR7+. This sequence originates from a man aged 18 to 29 in good health. DNA sequence: TGTGCCAGCAGCTATGGGGGGAACACTGAAGCTTTCTTT. This gives the protein CASSYGGNTEAFF.